The 2 T cell receptor beta chains below were found in one sample sequenced in a study of T cell changes during pregnancy in multiple sclerosis. Assay: immunoSEQ multiplex PCR; the TCRdb copy retains only in-frame clones and omits some. Of roughly 60,000 clones listed, 95% to 97% are singletons. The sample here was CD8+ T cells from peripheral blood mononuclear cells, taken after pregnancy. The receptor source for this set is a female donor with multiple sclerosis, enrolled in a pregnancy study.

The V call is TRBV7-9, the J call TRBJ1-3; maybe TRBD1 (6 bases). The V gene lost 4 bases and the J gene lost 2 bases, with 12 bases spanning the gap. The CDR3 sequence is 15 residues long. Germline CDR1 and CDR2: SEHNR and FQNEAQ (reference sequence). The CDR3 DNA is TGTGCCAGCAGCTCGTACAGGGATACTGGAAACACCATATATTTT. This sequence encodes CASSSYRDTGNTIYF.

The gene calls are TRBV6-1 and TRBJ1-5; no clear D gene. V dropped 7 bases and J dropped 4 bases, with 14 bases sitting between them. The CDR3 covers 14 residues. Per germline, CDR1 MNHNS and CDR2 SASEGT. In DNA, the CDR3 is TGTGCCAGCACCCGGACGCCGGGGAATCAGCCCCAGCATTTT. Its translation: CASTRTPGNQPQHF.